This T cell receptor beta chain was sequenced in a study of control samples from healthy donors and cancer patients. This CDR3 region has 12 residues. This table comes from immunoSEQ multiplex PCR, and its TCRdb copy is limited to in-frame clones, with some not included. The table records 100,000 or so clones, approximately 83% of them present only once. As regards this clone: An end of the junction does not agree with germline; a read error may underlie this.

Sequencing input: blood. This chain connects TRBV12-3 or TRBV12-4 to TRBJ2-1; 12 bases match TRBD2. This TCR was recovered from a woman between 45 and 65 years old in good health. The DNA of the CDR3 is TGCGCTAGCGGGAGGGGATACAATGAGCAGTTCTTC. Protein sequence: CASGRGYNEQFF.